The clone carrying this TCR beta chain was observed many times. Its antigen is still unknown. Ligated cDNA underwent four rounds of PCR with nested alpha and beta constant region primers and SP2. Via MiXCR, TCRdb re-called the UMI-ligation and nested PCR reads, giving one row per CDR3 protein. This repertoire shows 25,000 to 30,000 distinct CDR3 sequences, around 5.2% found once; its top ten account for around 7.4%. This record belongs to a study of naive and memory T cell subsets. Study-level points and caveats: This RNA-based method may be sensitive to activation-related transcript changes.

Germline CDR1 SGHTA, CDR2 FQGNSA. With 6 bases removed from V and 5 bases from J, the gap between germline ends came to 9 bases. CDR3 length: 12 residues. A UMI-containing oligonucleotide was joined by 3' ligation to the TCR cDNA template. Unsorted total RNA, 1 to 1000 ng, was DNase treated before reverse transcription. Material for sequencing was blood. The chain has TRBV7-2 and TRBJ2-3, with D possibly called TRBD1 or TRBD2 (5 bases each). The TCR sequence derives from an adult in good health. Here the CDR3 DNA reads TGTGCCAGCAGGGTTGGGGGAGATACGCAGTATTTT. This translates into CASRVGGDTQYF. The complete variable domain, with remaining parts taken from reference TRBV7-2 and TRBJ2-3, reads GAGVSQSPSNKVTEKGKDVELRCDPISGHTALYWYRQSLGQGLEFLIYFQGNSAPDKSGLPSDRFSAERTGGSVSTLTIQRTQQEDSAVYLCASRVGGDTQYFGPGTRLTVL.